The source of this T cell receptor beta chain is a study of blood T cell repertoires in COVID-19. About the study: Samples taken during acute and convalescent COVID-19 were collected in the United States, Italy and Spain. Sample material is recorded as cDNA or gDNA derived from T cells, B-cell-depleted T cells, or PBMCs.

Per the original methods: The assay estimated nucleated cells by amplifying reference gene primers. Clones were sequenced by immunoSEQ multiplex PCR, and TCRdb holds only the in-frame ones, with some missing. V, J and clone size derive from that table, while D and trimming were established from the DNA sequence. The repertoire includes under 300,000 clones, over 80% of them detected once, and 1.9% sits in the top ten. The CDR3 length is 13 residues. Germline V gives CDR1 SNHLY, CDR2 FYNNEI. The junction had 1 base not matched to a gene; V was cut back by 4 bases and J by 6 bases. The sequenced material came from peripheral blood. This chain uses TRBV2 with TRBJ2-5; 11 positions match TRBD1. The clonotype was recovered from a man aged 30-40 years who had recovered from COVID-19. CDR3 region: CASSGDRGKTQYF. CDR3 nucleotides: TGTGCCAGCAGTGGGGACAGGGGGAAGACCCAGTACTTC. The whole variable domain, filled in from reference TRBV2 and TRBJ2-5, reads EPEVTQTPSHQVTQMGQEVILRCVPISNHLYFYWYRQILGQKVEFLVSFYNNEISEKSEIFDDQFSVERPDGSNFTLKIRSTKLEDSAMYFCASSGDRGKTQYFGPGTRLLVL.